The sequence of this T cell receptor (beta chain) was determined in a study of cytomegalovirus exposure and HLA in healthy donors. Study conclusions and caveats: TCR beta chain V- and J-gene trimming was linked, in a later analysis, to a missense variant in DCLRE1C. Within the data, a cluster of highly shared sequence variants was likely a sequencing artifact. Segments of the TCR beta V type were, in most cases, productive about 90% or about 30% of the time in an earlier analysis.

On this clone: The target antigen is unknown.

The PCR contained 60 Vbeta and 13 Jbeta primers. The method was immunoSEQ multiplex PCR; TCRdb's version includes in-frame clones alone and lacks a portion of them. The record lists 70,000 or so clones, of which the ten most abundant hold under 3%. Material: PBMCs. This clonotype originated in a middle-aged man in good health and CMV-seronegative.

The CDR3 reads CASSINSGGSLYEQYF. CDR3 sequence (DNA): TGTGCCAGTAGTATCAACTCAGGGGGAAGCCTCTACGAGCAGTACTTC. The chain uses TRBV19 and TRBJ2-7; 7 nucleotides agree with TRBD1. The CDR3 loop spans 16 amino acids. CDR1 and CDR2 (germline): LNHDA, SQIVND (reference sequence). With V trimmed by 3 bases and J by 3 bases, 11 bases remained unmatched.